A selection of T cell receptor beta chains follows, all from one sample in a study of shared clonotypes between healthy human individuals. Here immunoSEQ multiplex PCR was the method, and the copy in TCRdb shows in-frame clones only, minus some. The data show around 2,000,000 clones, around 96% seen once. Sequenced: naive CD8+ T cells sorted from blood. These receptors all come from a man between 18 and 35 years old in good health. CDR3s include the opening cysteine and the closing phenylalanine or tryptophan. Each record gives: V gene, D gene, J gene, CDR3 length, clone size, CDR3 protein, CDR3 DNA. D genes are given only for firm matches. Some rows have no size entry. The others give once, few or many, or a class for an expanded clone.

V: TRBV27; D: TRBD1; J: TRBJ2-7; length: 13; size: .; CDR3: CASSFRTGNEQYF; DNA: TGTGCCAGCAGTTTCCGGACAGGGAACGAGCAGTACTTC
V: TRBV10-1; D: TRBD1; J: TRBJ2-5; length: 15; size: .; CDR3: CASSPTTGGSETQYF; DNA: TGCGCCAGCAGTCCTACTACAGGGGGCTCTGAGACCCAGTACTTC
V: TRBV28; D: TRBD2; J: TRBJ2-2; length: 17; size: .; CDR3: CASSSLAGEGNTGELFF; DNA: TGTGCCAGCAGTTCCCTCGCGGGGGAGGGGAACACCGGGGAGCTGTTTTTT
V: TRBV4-1; D: TRBD2; J: TRBJ2-5; length: 16; size: .; CDR3: CASSQDRSSGRETQYF; DNA: TGCGCCAGCAGCCAAGATCGGTCTAGCGGGAGGGAGACCCAGTACTTC
V: TRBV30; D: .; J: TRBJ1-2; length: 12; size: .; CDR3: CAREGEGYGYTF; DNA: TGTGCTCGAGAAGGGGAGGGCTATGGCTACACCTTC
V: TRBV15; D: TRBD1; J: TRBJ1-1; length: 17; size: .; CDR3: CATRKDRGRLWDTEAFF; DNA: TGTGCCACCAGGAAGGACAGGGGCAGATTGTGGGACACTGAAGCTTTCTTT
V: TRBV5-6; D: TRBD2; J: TRBJ2-7; length: 16; size: .; CDR3: CASSLWREALSYEQYF; DNA: TGTGCCAGCAGCTTGTGGCGGGAGGCCCTCTCCTACGAGCAGTACTTC
V: TRBV6-1; D: .; J: TRBJ1-1; length: 13; size: .; CDR3: CASSDIGNTEAFF; DNA: TGTGCCAGCAGTGATATCGGTAACACTGAAGCTTTCTTT
V: TRBV28; D: .; J: TRBJ1-2; length: 15; size: .; CDR3: CASSWRGWTGYGYTF; DNA: TGTGCCAGCAGCTGGAGGGGGTGGACCGGCTATGGCTACACCTTC
V: TRBV4-1; D: .; J: TRBJ1-5; length: 15; size: .; CDR3: CASSLNDGQNQPQHF; DNA: TGCGCCAGCAGCTTGAACGACGGTCAGAATCAGCCCCAGCATTTT
V: TRBV28; D: .; J: TRBJ2-1; length: 12; size: .; CDR3: CASSLSYNEQFF; DNA: TGTGCCAGCAGTTTGTCCTACAATGAGCAGTTCTTC
V: TRBV7-9; D: TRBD1; J: TRBJ2-7; length: 16; size: .; CDR3: CASSPTQGASFYEQYF; DNA: TGTGCCAGCAGCCCAACCCAGGGGGCCTCATTCTACGAGCAGTACTTC
V: TRBV7-9; D: TRBD2; J: TRBJ2-5; length: 16; size: .; CDR3: CASSFSTAGPQETQYF; DNA: TGTGCCAGCAGCTTCTCTACAGCGGGACCCCAAGAGACCCAGTACTTC
V: TRBV9; D: .; J: TRBJ2-4; length: 15; size: .; CDR3: CASSPTGLAKNIQYF; DNA: TGTGCCAGCAGCCCGACAGGTCTAGCCAAAAACATTCAGTACTTC
V: TRBV25-1; D: .; J: TRBJ1-1; length: 15; size: .; CDR3: CASSELEGPITEAFF; DNA: TGTGCCAGCAGTGAATTAGAGGGGCCCATCACTGAAGCTTTCTTT
V: TRBV6-5; D: .; J: TRBJ2-3; length: 15; size: .; CDR3: CASSPPGGTTDTQYF; DNA: TGTGCCAGCAGTCCCCCCGGGGGAACCACAGATACGCAGTATTTT
V: TRBV27; D: .; J: TRBJ2-1; length: 15; size: .; CDR3: CASSPPAISYNEQFF; DNA: TGTGCCAGCAGTCCCCCGGCCATCTCCTACAATGAGCAGTTCTTC
V: TRBV29-1; D: .; J: TRBJ1-2; length: 13; size: .; CDR3: CSVEEEQGYGYTF; DNA: TGCAGCGTTGAAGAAGAACAGGGCTATGGCTACACCTTC
V: TRBV6-6; D: .; J: TRBJ2-7; length: 12; size: .; CDR3: CASTPGAYEQYF; DNA: TGTGCCAGCACCCCAGGGGCGTACGAGCAGTACTTC
V: TRBV4-3; D: .; J: TRBJ2-2; length: 14; size: .; CDR3: CASSLVGGTGELFF; DNA: TGCGCCAGCAGCCTAGTGGGCGGAACCGGGGAGCTGTTTTTT
V: TRBV5-6; D: .; J: TRBJ2-7; length: 13; size: .; CDR3: CASSSGLSYEQYF; DNA: TGTGCCAGCAGCAGTGGACTGTCCTACGAGCAGTACTTC
V: TRBV15; D: TRBD2; J: TRBJ2-7; length: 18; size: .; CDR3: CATSREGTSGSDSYEQYF; DNA: TGTGCCACCAGCAGAGAGGGGACTAGCGGCAGTGACTCCTACGAGCAGTACTTC
V: TRBV4-1; D: .; J: TRBJ2-1; length: 14; size: .; CDR3: CASSQDPSYNEQFF; DNA: TGCGCCAGCAGCCAAGATCCCAGCTACAATGAGCAGTTCTTC
V: TRBV4-1; D: .; J: TRBJ1-1; length: 15; size: .; CDR3: CASSQPEMTNTEAFF; DNA: TGCGCCAGCAGCCAGCCCGAAATGACGAACACTGAAGCTTTCTTT
V: TRBV6-5; D: .; J: TRBJ1-1; length: 13; size: .; CDR3: CASTGRLNTEAFF; DNA: TGTGCTTCGACTGGGCGGCTGAACACTGAAGCTTTCTTT
V: TRBV5-1; D: .; J: TRBJ2-7; length: 16; size: .; CDR3: CASSLAGGPGVDEQYF; DNA: TGCGCCAGCAGCTTGGCCGGGGGCCCGGGAGTCGACGAGCAGTACTTC
V: TRBV5-1; D: TRBD2; J: TRBJ2-7; length: 16; size: .; CDR3: CASSLEPSGGAYEQYF; DNA: TGCGCCAGCAGCTTGGAGCCTAGCGGGGGGGCCTACGAGCAGTACTTC
V: TRBV10-3; D: TRBD1; J: TRBJ2-7; length: 14; size: .; CDR3: CAISEWDRGVEQYF; DNA: TGTGCCATCAGTGAGTGGGACAGGGGAGTCGAGCAGTACTTC
V: TRBV27; D: TRBD2; J: TRBJ2-3; length: 17; size: .; CDR3: CASSPYWMSGGTDTQYF; DNA: TGTGCCAGCAGTCCTTATTGGATGAGCGGGGGCACAGATACGCAGTATTTT
V: TRBV11-2; D: .; J: TRBJ2-5; length: 15; size: .; CDR3: CASSLSEGEVETQYF; DNA: TGTGCCAGCAGCTTATCGGAGGGAGAGGTGGAGACCCAGTACTTC
V: TRBV2; D: .; J: TRBJ1-1; length: 14; size: .; CDR3: CASSVAGLNTEAFF; DNA: TGTGCCAGCAGTGTGGCAGGATTGAACACTGAAGCTTTCTTT
V: TRBV5-1; D: .; J: TRBJ2-1; length: 13; size: once; CDR3: CASSLEGFNEQFF; DNA: TGCGCCAGCAGCTTGGAGGGATTTAATGAGCAGTTCTTC
V: TRBV19; D: .; J: TRBJ1-5; length: 16; size: .; CDR3: CASSIGGTLNNQPQHF; DNA: TGTGCCAGTAGTATAGGGGGGACCCTGAACAATCAGCCCCAGCATTTT
V: TRBV5-6; D: .; J: TRBJ2-1; length: 12; size: .; CDR3: CASRRFDNEQFF; DNA: TGTGCCAGCAGGCGTTTTGACAATGAGCAGTTCTTC
V: TRBV11-2; D: .; J: TRBJ2-3; length: 18; size: .; CDR3: CASSLADLLGYSTDTQYF; DNA: TGTGCCAGCAGCTTAGCTGACCTTCTGGGTTATAGCACAGATACGCAGTATTTT
V: TRBV27; D: .; J: TRBJ2-7; length: 13; size: .; CDR3: CAAALAHSYEQYF; DNA: TGTGCCGCCGCGTTAGCTCACTCCTACGAGCAGTACTTC
V: TRBV4-1; D: .; J: TRBJ1-1; length: 11; size: .; CDR3: CASSQVGGAFF; DNA: TGCGCCAGCAGCCAAGTTGGGGGAGCTTTCTTT
V: TRBV25-1; D: .; J: TRBJ1-3; length: 17; size: .; CDR3: CASSEFTGLGPGNTIYF; DNA: TGTGCCAGCAGTGAATTTACAGGGCTAGGGCCTGGAAACACCATATATTTT
V: TRBV5-5; D: .; J: TRBJ1-6; length: 14; size: .; CDR3: CASSLIQGQPPLHF; DNA: TGTGCCAGCAGCTTGATCCAGGGGCAGCCACCCCTCCACTTT
V: TRBV6-5; D: .; J: TRBJ2-3; length: 12; size: .; CDR3: CASSPGWNTQYF; DNA: TGTGCCAGCTCTCCCGGGTGGAATACGCAGTATTTT
V: TRBV4-3; D: .; J: TRBJ2-7; length: 21; size: .; CDR3: CASSQEWEGTTDFYYSYEQYF; DNA: TGCGCCAGCAGCCAAGAATGGGAAGGAACGACAGACTTTTATTACTCCTACGAGCAGTACTTC
V: TRBV5-6; D: .; J: TRBJ2-7; length: 15; size: .; CDR3: CASSSMRQMAYEQYF; DNA: TGTGCCAGCAGCTCTATGAGACAGATGGCCTACGAGCAGTACTTC
V: TRBV28; D: .; J: TRBJ1-1; length: 13; size: .; CDR3: CASSLGVNTEAFF; DNA: TGTGCCAGCAGTTTAGGCGTGAACACTGAAGCTTTCTTT
V: TRBV7-8; D: .; J: TRBJ2-3; length: 15; size: .; CDR3: CASRTGGLSADTQYF; DNA: TGTGCCAGCAGAACCGGAGGGCTTAGCGCAGATACGCAGTATTTT
V: TRBV9; D: .; J: TRBJ1-4; length: 15; size: .; CDR3: CASSVDGTTNEKLFF; DNA: TGTGCCAGCAGCGTAGACGGTACAACTAATGAAAAACTGTTTTTT
V: TRBV7-9; D: TRBD2; J: TRBJ2-5; length: 15; size: .; CDR3: CASSFRAGGSEAQYF; DNA: TGTGCCAGCAGCTTTCGAGCGGGGGGCTCGGAGGCCCAGTACTTC
V: TRBV6-1; D: TRBD2; J: TRBJ2-1; length: 15; size: .; CDR3: CASSLSGRADNEQFF; DNA: TGTGCCAGCAGTCTTAGCGGGAGGGCAGACAATGAGCAGTTCTTC
V: TRBV30; D: .; J: TRBJ2-7; length: 12; size: once; CDR3: CAGLRQSYEQYF; DNA: TGTGCCGGACTACGACAGTCCTACGAGCAGTACTTC
V: TRBV10-1; D: .; J: TRBJ2-1; length: 15; size: .; CDR3: CASSDPSDGLDEQFF; DNA: TGCGCCAGCAGTGATCCTAGCGATGGTTTGGATGAGCAGTTCTTC
V: TRBV30; D: TRBD1; J: TRBJ2-3; length: 15; size: .; CDR3: CAWSDTGGSGDTQYF; DNA: TGTGCCTGGAGCGATACAGGGGGCAGTGGAGATACGCAGTATTTT
V: TRBV7-9; D: .; J: TRBJ2-7; length: 14; size: .; CDR3: CASSRATAGQEQYF; DNA: TGTGCCAGCAGCCGTGCGACCGCAGGCCAAGAGCAGTACTTC
V: TRBV30; D: TRBD1; J: TRBJ1-6; length: 14; size: few; CDR3: CAWSAGTGTSPLHF; DNA: TGTGCCTGGAGTGCCGGGACAGGGACTTCACCCCTCCACTTT
V: TRBV7-9; D: TRBD1; J: TRBJ2-5; length: 16; size: .; CDR3: CASSLLEGQGKETQYF; DNA: TGTGCCAGCAGCTTACTAGAGGGACAGGGGAAAGAGACCCAGTACTTC